This is a list of T cell receptor beta chains from one sample in a study of monozygotic twins with cystic fibrosis. The table came from immunoSEQ multiplex PCR; TCRdb's copy has only in-frame clones and leaves some out. This table has approximately 25,000 clones, 75% to 95% appearing once. Material for sequencing was blood. These receptors all stem from a girl aged 2-10 years with cystic fibrosis. The CDR3 runs from the conserved cysteine through the conserved F or W. A D gene is named only where the DNA matches it firmly. Clone size is not always given. Where it is, it says once, few, many or a class for expanded clones.

size,D,J,length,V,CDR3,DNA
-,TRBD2,TRBJ2-1,15,TRBV13,CASSSSGGAYNEQFF,TGTGCCAGCAGCTCTAGCGGGGGGGCCTACAATGAGCAGTTCTTC
-,-,TRBJ2-1,11,TRBV2,CASSATGRDFF,TGTGCCAGCAGTGCTACAGGGAGAGACTTCTTC
-,TRBD2,TRBJ2-7,12,TRBV5-6,CASSGTIYEQYF,TGTGCCAGCAGCGGGACTATATACGAGCAGTACTTC
-,-,TRBJ2-7,14,TRBV5-6,CASSFGAPLREQYF,TGTGCCAGCAGCTTTGGGGCCCCACTCCGCGAGCAGTACTTC
few,-,TRBJ2-7,14,TRBV11-2,CASSLYASSYEQYF,TGTGCCAGCAGCTTATATGCTAGCTCCTACGAGCAGTACTTC
-,-,TRBJ2-7,13,TRBV5-1,CASSSLNSYEQYF,TGCGCCAGCAGCTCCCTCAATAGCTACGAGCAGTACTTC
-,TRBD2,TRBJ2-1,16,TRBV11-2,CASSAERGGPYNEQFF,TGTGCCAGCAGCGCGGAACGGGGGGGCCCCTACAATGAGCAGTTCTTC
few,-,TRBJ1-1,10,TRBV20-1,CSAREYRAFF,TGCAGTGCTAGAGAGTACAGGGCTTTCTTT
-,-,TRBJ2-7,13,TRBV19,CASSTLGAYEQYF,TGTGCCAGTAGTACCCTAGGGGCCTACGAGCAGTACTTC
-,-,TRBJ1-5,13,TRBV19,CASSNGRGQPQHF,TGTGCCAGTAGTAACGGGAGGGGTCAGCCCCAGCATTTT
-,-,TRBJ2-1,17,TRBV7-9,CASSLELRGRLYNEQFF,TGTGCCAGCAGCTTAGAGTTACGGGGCCGCTTATACAATGAGCAGTTCTTC
-,TRBD2,TRBJ2-5,15,TRBV7-2,CASSPAAGGLTTQYF,TGTGCCAGCAGCCCCGCGGCGGGGGGCCTAACGACCCAGTACTTC
-,-,TRBJ1-2,15,TRBV7-8,CASSFAPQANYGYTF,TGTGCCAGCAGCTTCGCTCCACAAGCTAACTATGGCTACACCTTC
-,TRBD1,TRBJ2-1,14,TRBV5-1,CASSFRGIYNEQFF,TGCGCCAGCAGCTTCAGGGGGATCTACAATGAGCAGTTCTTC
-,-,TRBJ2-7,14,TRBV28,CASSLPGWSYEQYF,TGTGCCAGCAGTTTACCCGGGTGGAGCTACGAGCAGTACTTC